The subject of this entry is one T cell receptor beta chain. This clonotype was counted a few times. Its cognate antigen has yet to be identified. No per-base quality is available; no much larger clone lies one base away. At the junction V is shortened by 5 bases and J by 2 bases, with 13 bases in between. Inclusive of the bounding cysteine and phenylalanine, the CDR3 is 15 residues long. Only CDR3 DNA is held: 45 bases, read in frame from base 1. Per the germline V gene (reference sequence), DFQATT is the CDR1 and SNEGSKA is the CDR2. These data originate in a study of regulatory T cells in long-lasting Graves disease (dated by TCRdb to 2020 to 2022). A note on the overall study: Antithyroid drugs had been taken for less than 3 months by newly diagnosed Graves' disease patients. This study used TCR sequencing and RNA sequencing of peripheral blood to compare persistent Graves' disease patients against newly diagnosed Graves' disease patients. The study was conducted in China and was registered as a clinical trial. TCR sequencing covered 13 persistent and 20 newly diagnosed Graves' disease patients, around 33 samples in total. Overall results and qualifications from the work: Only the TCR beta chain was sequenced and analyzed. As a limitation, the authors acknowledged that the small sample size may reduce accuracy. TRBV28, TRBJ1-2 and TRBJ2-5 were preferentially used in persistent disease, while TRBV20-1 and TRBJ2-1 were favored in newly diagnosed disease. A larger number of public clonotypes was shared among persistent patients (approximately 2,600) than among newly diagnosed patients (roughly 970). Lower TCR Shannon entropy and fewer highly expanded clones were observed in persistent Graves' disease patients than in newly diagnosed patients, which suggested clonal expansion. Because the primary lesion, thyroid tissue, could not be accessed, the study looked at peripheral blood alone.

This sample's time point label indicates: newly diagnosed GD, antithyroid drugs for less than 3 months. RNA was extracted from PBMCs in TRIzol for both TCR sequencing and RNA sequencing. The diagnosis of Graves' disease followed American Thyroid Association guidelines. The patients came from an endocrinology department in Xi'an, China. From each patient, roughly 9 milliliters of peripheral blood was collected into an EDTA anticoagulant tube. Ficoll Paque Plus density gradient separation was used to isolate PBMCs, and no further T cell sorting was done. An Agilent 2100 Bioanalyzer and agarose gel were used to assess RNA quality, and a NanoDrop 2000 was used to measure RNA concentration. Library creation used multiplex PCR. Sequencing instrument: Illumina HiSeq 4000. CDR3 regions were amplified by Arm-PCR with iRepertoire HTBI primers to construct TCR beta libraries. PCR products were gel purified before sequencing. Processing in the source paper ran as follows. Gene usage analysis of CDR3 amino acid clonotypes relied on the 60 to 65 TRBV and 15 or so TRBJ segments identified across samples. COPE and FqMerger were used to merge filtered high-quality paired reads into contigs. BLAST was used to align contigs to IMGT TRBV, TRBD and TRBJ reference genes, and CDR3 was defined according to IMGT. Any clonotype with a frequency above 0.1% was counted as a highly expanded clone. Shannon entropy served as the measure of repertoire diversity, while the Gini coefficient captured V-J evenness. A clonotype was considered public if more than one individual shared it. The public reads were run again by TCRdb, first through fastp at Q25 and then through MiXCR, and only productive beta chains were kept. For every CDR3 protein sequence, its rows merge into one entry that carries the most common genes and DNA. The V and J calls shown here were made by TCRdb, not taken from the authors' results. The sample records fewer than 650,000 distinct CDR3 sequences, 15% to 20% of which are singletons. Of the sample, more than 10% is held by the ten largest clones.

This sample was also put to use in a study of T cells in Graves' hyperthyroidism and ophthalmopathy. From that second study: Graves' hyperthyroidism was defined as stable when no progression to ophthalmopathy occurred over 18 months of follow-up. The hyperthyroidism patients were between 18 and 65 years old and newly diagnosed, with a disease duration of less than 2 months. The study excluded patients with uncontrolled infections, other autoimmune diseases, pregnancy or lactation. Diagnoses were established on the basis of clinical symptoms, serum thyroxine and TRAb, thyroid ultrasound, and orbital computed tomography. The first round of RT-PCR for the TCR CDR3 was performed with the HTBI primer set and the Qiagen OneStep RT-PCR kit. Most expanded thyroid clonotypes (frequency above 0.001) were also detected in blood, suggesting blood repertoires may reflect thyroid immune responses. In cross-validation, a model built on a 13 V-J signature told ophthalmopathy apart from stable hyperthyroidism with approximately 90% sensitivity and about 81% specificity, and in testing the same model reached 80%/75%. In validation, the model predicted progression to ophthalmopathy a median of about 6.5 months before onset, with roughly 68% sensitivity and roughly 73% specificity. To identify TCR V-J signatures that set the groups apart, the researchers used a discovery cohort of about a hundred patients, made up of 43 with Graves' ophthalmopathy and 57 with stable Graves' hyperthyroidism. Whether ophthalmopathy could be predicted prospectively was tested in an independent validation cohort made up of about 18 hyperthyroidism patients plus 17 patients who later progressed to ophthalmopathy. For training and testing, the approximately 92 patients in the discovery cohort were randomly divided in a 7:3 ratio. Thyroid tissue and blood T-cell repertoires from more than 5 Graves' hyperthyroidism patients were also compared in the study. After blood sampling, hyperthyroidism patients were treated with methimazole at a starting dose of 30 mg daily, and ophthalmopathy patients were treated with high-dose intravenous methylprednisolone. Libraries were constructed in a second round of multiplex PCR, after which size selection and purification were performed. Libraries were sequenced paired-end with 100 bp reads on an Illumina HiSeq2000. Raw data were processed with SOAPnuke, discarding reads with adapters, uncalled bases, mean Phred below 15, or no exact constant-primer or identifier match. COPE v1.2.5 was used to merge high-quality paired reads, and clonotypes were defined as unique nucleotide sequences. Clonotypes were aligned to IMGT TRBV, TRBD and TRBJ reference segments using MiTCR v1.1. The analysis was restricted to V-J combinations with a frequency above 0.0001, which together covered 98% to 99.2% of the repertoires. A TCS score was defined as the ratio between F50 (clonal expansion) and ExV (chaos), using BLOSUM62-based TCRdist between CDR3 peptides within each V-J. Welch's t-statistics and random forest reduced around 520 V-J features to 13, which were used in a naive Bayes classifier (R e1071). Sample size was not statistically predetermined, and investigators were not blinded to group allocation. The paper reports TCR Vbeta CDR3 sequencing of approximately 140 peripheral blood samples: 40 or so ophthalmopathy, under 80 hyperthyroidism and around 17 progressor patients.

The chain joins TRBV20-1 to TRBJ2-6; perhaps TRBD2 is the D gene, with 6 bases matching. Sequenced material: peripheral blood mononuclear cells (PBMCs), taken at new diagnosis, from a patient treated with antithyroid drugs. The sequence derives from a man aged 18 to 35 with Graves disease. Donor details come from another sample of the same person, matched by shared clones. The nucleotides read TGCAGTGCTCCGCCGGGCGGGGCTGGGGCCAACGTCCTGACTTTC. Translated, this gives CSAPPGGAGANVLTF.